Listed here are 32 T cell receptor beta chains from one sample, sequenced in a study of regulatory T cells in long-lasting Graves disease (dated by TCRdb to the early 2020s). In light of the paper, this sample's time point label describes: newly diagnosed GD, antithyroid drugs for less than 3 months. RNA was extracted from PBMCs in TRIzol for both TCR sequencing and RNA sequencing. Library generation was performed with multiplex PCR. The instrument was an Illumina HiSeq 4000. CDR3 regions were amplified by Arm-PCR with iRepertoire HTBI primers to construct TCR beta libraries. TCRdb trimmed the raw reads at Q25, called clones with MiXCR and kept productive beta chains. Entries that share a CDR3 protein sequence are merged under the most common genes and DNA. The sample table shows 530,000 or so distinct CDR3 sequences, and less than 15% are seen once. The top ten clones comprise about 10% of the sample.

The sample was also reused in another study, on T cells in Graves' hyperthyroidism and ophthalmopathy.

Here the sequenced sample was peripheral blood mononuclear cells (PBMCs), taken at new diagnosis, from a patient treated with antithyroid drugs. Receptors were obtained from a man aged 25-45 years with Graves disease. Donor details come from another sample of the same person, matched by shared clones.

This clonotype has a count of ten or more. This rearrangement joins TRBV29-1 to TRBJ2-7; D possibly corresponds to TRBD2 (6 bases). The CDR3 covers 13 residues. V was cut by 1 base and J by 6 bases, with 13 bases left in between. Germline V lookup: CDR1 SQVTM, CDR2 ANQGSEA. DNA for the CDR3: TGCAGCGTTGAAGCGCCGGGGGTGCGCGAGCAGTACTTC. It encodes CSVEAPGVREQYF.

This clonotype was recorded many times. The genes are TRBV2 and TRBJ2-5; TRBD2 matches 7 bases. The CDR3 totals 13 residues. V shed 4 bases, J shed 4 bases, and the junction held 3 bases outside the gene matches. Germline V lookup: CDR1 SNHLY, CDR2 FYNNEI. The CDR3 loop reads CASSAGLGETQYF. CDR3 coding DNA: TGTGCCAGCAGTGCCGGACTAGGAGAGACCCAGTACTTC.

This clonotype was detected ten times or more. The chain has TRBV7-9 and TRBJ2-1; a weak D match, TRBD2 (6 bases). This CDR3 has 12 amino acids. V was pared by 2 bases and J by 8 bases, with 7 bases between. The germline gives CDR1 SEHNR, CDR2 FQNEAQ (reference sequence). The CDR3 nucleotides read TGTGCCAGCAGCTTAACTAGCTATGAGCAGTTCTTC. Protein: CASSLTSYEQFF.

Many counts were recorded for this clonotype. The gene calls are TRBV18 and TRBJ1-5, with D perhaps TRBD1 (5 bases). Germline-derived CDR1 and CDR2 are KGHSH and LQKENI. The length of the CDR3 is 13 residues. The V and J ends lost 3 bases and 6 bases respectively, with 9 bases between them. The CDR3 here is CASSPGDGQPQHF. CDR3 sequence (DNA): TGTGCCAGCTCACCGGGGGACGGTCAGCCCCAGCATTTT.

This clonotype was recorded at least ten times. The V gene is TRBV12-3 or TRBV12-4, the J gene TRBJ1-2; D is uncertain. Trimming took off 1 base at V and 4 bases at J, with 10 bases between the two ends. This CDR3 has 14 amino acids. This CDR3 is CASSLDPSPYGYTF. In nucleotides, the CDR3 is TGTGCCAGCAGTTTAGACCCCTCCCCCTATGGCTACACCTTC.

The table lists this clonotype with many counts. The chain couples TRBV11-2 to TRBJ1-3; D gene ambiguous. V was shortened by 1 base and J by 7 bases, with 14 bases between the two germline ends. The CDR3 runs to 15 residues. CDR1 and CDR2 (germline): SGHAT, FQNNGV. The CDR3 protein is CASSLVGSPANTIYF. The CDR3 DNA follows: TGTGCCAGCAGCTTAGTAGGGAGTCCTGCGAACACCATATATTTT.

The J gene is TRBJ2-1, the V gene TRBV6-5; maybe TRBD1 (5 bases). Trimming left V 2 bases short and J 5 bases short, with 16 bases between. The CDR3 loop spans 16 amino acids. CDR1 and CDR2 (germline): MNHEY, SVGAGI. The CDR3 DNA follows: TGTGCCAGCAGTTACACCTTTCCAGGGTGGGACAATGAGCAGTTCTTC. This encodes CASSYTFPGWDNEQFF.

This clonotype has at least ten counts. The germline gene is not matched at one end of the junction; a read error may be the cause. The rearrangement links TRBV3-1 to TRBJ1-6, with TRBD1 matching 7 bases. CDR3 length: 14 residues. Looked up from germline, CDR1 is LGHDT and CDR2 is YNNKEL (reference sequence). CDR3 nucleotide sequence: TGTGCCAGCAGCGCGACAGGGAATAACTCACCCCTCCACTTT. It encodes CASSATGNNSPLHF.

This clonotype showed up many times. The chain joins TRBV7-3 to TRBJ2-1; D is unresolved. Trimming stripped 4 bases from V and 0 bases from J, with 10 bases between. Per germline, CDR1 SGHTA and CDR2 FQGTGA. The CDR3 length is 15 residues. CDR3 nucleotide sequence: TGTGCCAGCAGCTCGGGTTTTGGCTCCTACAATGAGCAGTTCTTC. Amino acid sequence: CASSSGFGSYNEQFF.

Remarks on this clonotype: A much more abundant neighbour one base away suggests this may be a read error. The chain is built from TRBV12-3 or TRBV12-4 and TRBJ1-2, with 7 bases fitting TRBD1. CDR3 length equals 12 residues. Unmatched junction bases numbered 6, after V lost 8 bases and J lost 6 bases. The CDR3 sequence: CASGRGTDGYTF. The CDR3 nucleotides read TGTGCCAGCGGCCGCGGGACAGATGGCTACACCTTC.

The chain has TRBV5-4 and TRBJ2-3; 16 positions agree with TRBD2. Germline V CDR1 and CDR2: SGHNT, YYREEE (reference sequence). Losses at the gene ends were 0 bases for V and 6 bases for J; bases not matched to a gene: 7. The CDR3 has 18 amino acids. The chain's CDR3 is CASSLGGLAGGPGDTQYF. The CDR3, as DNA: TGTGCCAGCAGCTTGGGGGGACTAGCGGGAGGGCCGGGGGATACGCAGTATTTT.

This clonotype was recorded a few times. The CDR3 is CSARDSSRVFGTKNIQYF. The CDR3 DNA follows: TGCAGTGCTAGAGATTCCTCCAGGGTCTTTGGTACCAAAAACATTCAGTACTTC. J is TRBJ2-4 and V is TRBV20-1, with D possibly TRBD1 on 5 matching bases. V lost 0 bases and J 2 bases, leaving 20 bases between the germline ends. CDR1 is DFQATT, CDR2 SNEGSKA, per germline (reference sequence). The CDR3 totals 18 residues.

The genes are TRBV12-3 or TRBV12-4 and TRBJ1-1, with no clear D. This CDR3 spans 15 amino acids. V was clipped by 3 bases and J by 0 bases, with 11 bases between them. The CDR3 region has the DNA TGTGCCAGCAGTTTTCATCCAGGAATGAACACTGAAGCTTTCTTT. This codes for CASSFHPGMNTEAFF.

The sample holds many counts of this clonotype. The chain links TRBV6-1 to TRBJ2-3; D is unclear. CDR1 and CDR2 (germline): MNHNS, SASEGT. Trimming took 3 bases from V and 2 from J, leaving 3 bases between them. This CDR3 region has 12 residues. The CDR3 reads CASSDNTDTQYF. The CDR3 bases are TGTGCCAGCAGTGACAACACAGATACGCAGTATTTT.

This clonotype was counted ten times or more. The chain recombines TRBV6-2 or TRBV6-3 with TRBJ2-1; D uncertain. CDR1 is MNHEY and CDR2 is SVGEGT in the germline V gene. The CDR3 is made up of 17 amino acids. V was cut by 2 bases and J by 0 bases, with 14 bases left in between. This CDR3 reads CASSYGFESSSYNEQFF. CDR3 sequence (DNA): TGTGCCAGCAGTTACGGTTTCGAATCGAGCTCCTACAATGAGCAGTTCTTC.

The genes are TRBV9 and TRBJ2-1; D might be TRBD1 or TRBD2, each matching 6 bases. Trimming cost V 0 bases and J 4 bases, with 11 bases left between them. The germline CDR1 and CDR2 sequences are SGDLS and YYNGEE. The CDR3 is 15 amino acids. In nucleotides, the CDR3 is TGTGCCAGCAGCGTAGCTGGGGGGCGGTACAATGAGCAGTTCTTC. This codes for CASSVAGGRYNEQFF.

This clonotype was found many times. The V call is TRBV16, the J call TRBJ2-5, with 7 bases that match TRBD2. V trimming: 7 bases; J trimming: 0 bases; junction bases outside the gene matches: 5. CDR3 length equals 14 residues. Germline-derived CDR1 and CDR2 are KGHSY and FQNENV. CDR3 region: CASTPSGYQETQYF. The DNA of the CDR3 is TGTGCCAGCACACCTAGCGGATACCAAGAGACCCAGTACTTC.

In this sample, this clonotype turned up many times. Here the CDR3 DNA reads TGTGCCAGCGGCGGACAGGTCCCCAATGAGCAGTTCTTC. Its translation is CASGGQVPNEQFF. The gene calls are TRBV27 and TRBJ2-1; 7 bases match TRBD1. Germline lookup yields CDR1 MNHEY and CDR2 SMNVEV (reference sequence). Losses at the gene ends were 8 bases for V and 6 bases for J; bases not matched to a gene: 7. The CDR3 is made up of 13 amino acids.

This clonotype was observed at least ten times. The chain is built from TRBV11-3 and TRBJ2-7; 8 nucleotides agree with TRBD2. V was clipped by 5 bases and J by 0 bases; unmatched bases: 3. CDR1 and CDR2 (germline): SGHNT, YENEEA. This CDR3 region has 14 residues. CDR3 region: CASSNSGNSYEQYF. The CDR3 region has the DNA TGTGCCAGCAGCAATAGCGGGAACTCCTACGAGCAGTACTTC.

This clonotype occurred a few times. J is TRBJ1-2 and V is TRBV28, with TRBD1 matching 8 bases. The germline CDR1 and CDR2 sequences are MDHEN and SYDVKM. The V gene end was trimmed by 1 base and the J gene end by 7 bases; junction bases not matched to a gene: 20. The CDR3 has 19 amino acids. CDR3 protein: CASSLYRDRPLLRSIGYTF. The DNA for the CDR3 is TGTGCCAGCAGTTTATACCGGGACAGGCCCCTGTTAAGATCTATTGGCTACACCTTC.

V gene TRBV20-1 combines with J gene TRBJ2-7; 8 nucleotides agree with TRBD2. The CDR3 is 14 amino acids. Germline CDR1 and CDR2: DFQATT and SNEGSKA (reference sequence). Trimming at V came to 5 bases and at J to 7 bases, leaving 13 bases not matched to a gene. Here the CDR3 DNA reads TGCAGTGCTCCTCTGGGAGCGGGAGTGGGGGAGCAGTACTTC. Its protein is CSAPLGAGVGEQYF.

In this sample, this clonotype turned up many times. Written as DNA, the CDR3 is TGTGCCAGCAGCGGGGGGTTGCGGGAGGCCCGATACAATGAGCAGTTCTTC. Its protein is CASSGGLREARYNEQFF. The chain employs TRBV7-2 and TRBJ2-1; 8 bases are a match to TRBD2. This CDR3 has 17 amino acids. Unmatched junction bases numbered 13, after V lost 5 bases and J lost 4 bases. Germline V gene lookup returns CDR1 SGHTA and CDR2 FQGNSA.

Many counts were recorded for this clonotype. The V and J genes are TRBV28 and TRBJ2-3, with 9 bases lining up with TRBD1. CDR3 size: 17 residues. J lost 4 bases, V lost 2 bases, and 10 bases had no gene match. Germline lookup yields CDR1 MDHEN and CDR2 SYDVKM. The CDR3 sequence is CASSLGFRDRVADTQYF. The CDR3 DNA reads TGTGCCAGCAGTTTAGGTTTTAGGGACAGGGTCGCAGATACGCAGTATTTT.

In this sample, this clonotype turned up a few times. This rearrangement joins TRBV30 to TRBJ2-2; no clear D. This CDR3 is built from 16 residues. The germline V gene has CDR1 GTSNPN and CDR2 SVGIG (reference sequence). V lost 2 bases and J 0 bases, leaving 13 bases between the germline ends. CDR3 sequence reads: CAWSTRRSANTGELFF. The CDR3 bases are TGTGCCTGGAGTACCCGACGGTCAGCGAACACCGGGGAGCTGTTTTTT.

At least ten counts were recorded for this clonotype. The J gene is TRBJ2-5, the V gene TRBV7-3; perhaps D is TRBD1 or TRBD2 (5 bases each). The germline V and J ends were trimmed by 6 bases and 2 bases, with 10 bases remaining between them. Germline V gene sequence: CDR1 SGHTA, CDR2 FQGTGA. There are 13 residues in the CDR3. For the CDR3, the DNA is TGTGCCAGCAGTTCCGGGGCGCAAGAGACCCAGTACTTC. It yields the protein CASSSGAQETQYF.

V is TRBV20-1 and J is TRBJ2-7, with 7 bases that match TRBD2. J was trimmed by 4 bases and V by 7 bases; bases with no gene match: 7. The CDR3 totals 12 residues. CDR1 and CDR2 from the germline V gene are DFQATT and SNEGSKA (reference sequence). The CDR3 nucleotides are TGCAGTGTCCGGGAGCGGGGATACGAGCAGTACTTC. Its protein is CSVRERGYEQYF.

Remarks on this clonotype: A clone one base away is much larger, so this may be a read error. The chain uses TRBV10-3 and TRBJ2-1, with unresolved D. Germline V gene data show CDR1 as ENHRY and CDR2 as SYGVKD. The CDR3 totals 17 residues. CDR3 amino acids: CAISESEQSNSYNEQLF. Here the CDR3 DNA reads TGTGCCATCAGTGAGTCGGAACAGAGCAACTCCTACAATGAGCAGCTCTTC.

The sample holds a few counts of this clonotype. The V and J genes are TRBV19 and TRBJ2-3, with 11 bases fitting TRBD2. The length of the CDR3 is 16 residues. J was trimmed by 0 bases and V by 7 bases; bases with no gene match: 6. CDR1 is LNHDA, CDR2 SQIVND, per germline (reference sequence). The CDR3 is CASTHRTSGSTDTQYF. CDR3 DNA: TGTGCCAGTACCCACCGGACTAGCGGGAGCACAGATACGCAGTATTTT.

This clonotype was picked up many times. The chain has TRBV29-1 and TRBJ1-4, with D maybe TRBD1 (5 bases). Trimming took 4 bases from V and 5 from J, leaving 14 bases between them. CDR1 SQVTM and CDR2 ANQGSEA come from the germline V gene. The CDR3 totals 14 residues. In nucleotides, the CDR3 is TGCAGCGTTGGCCTATCGGGACGAAATGAAAAACTGTTTTTT. Its protein is CSVGLSGRNEKLFF. The full variable domain, with the rest looked up from reference TRBV29-1 and TRBJ1-4, is SAVISQKPSRDICQRGTSLTIQCQVDSQVTMMFWYRQQPGQSLTLIATANQGSEATYESGFVIDKFPISRPNLTFSTLTVSNMSPEDSSIYLCSVGLSGRNEKLFFGSGTQLSVL.

This clonotype has ten or more counts. The chain carries TRBV29-1 and TRBJ2-7, with 7 bases fitting TRBD2. CDR1 SQVTM and CDR2 ANQGSEA come from the germline V gene. Trimming took 4 bases from V and 0 from J; bases not matched to a gene: 6. This CDR3 contains 14 residues. CDR3 sequence reads: CSVGPGEGSYEQYF. The CDR3 nucleotides read TGCAGCGTTGGGCCCGGGGAGGGCTCCTACGAGCAGTACTTC.

The V call is TRBV4-2, the J call TRBJ2-1; 10 nucleotides align to TRBD2. CDR3 size: 14 residues. J gave up 6 bases and V 7 bases, and 6 bases lay outside the gene matches. CDR1 and CDR2 from the germline V gene are LGHNA and YNFKEQ. This CDR3 is CASTPSGSINEQFF. For the CDR3, the DNA is TGTGCCAGCACCCCTAGCGGGAGTATCAATGAGCAGTTCTTC.

This clonotype was picked up many times. The rearrangement joins TRBV12-3 or TRBV12-4 to TRBJ1-2; D is unresolved. Trimming shortened V by 6 bases and J by 5 bases, and 10 bases separated the two germline ends. This CDR3 comprises 12 residues. Written as DNA, the CDR3 is TGTGCCAGCAGCTTGGGCAGTTATGGCTACACCTTC. This translates into CASSLGSYGYTF.